Below, one T cell receptor (beta chain) is given with its context. No antigen is known for it. V lost 2 bases to trimming and J lost 1 base, with 10 bases between them. The V gene's germline CDR1 is SGHTA and CDR2 FQGNSA. CDR3 length: 15 residues. The sample comes from a study of cytomegalovirus exposure and HLA in healthy donors. Primers: 60 Vbeta forward and 13 Jbeta reverse. Clones were read by immunoSEQ multiplex PCR, and TCRdb kept only the in-frame ones, dropping some. The table records approximately 150,000 clones, about 75% of them present only once. General study results and limits: Reports showed the classifier diagnosing cytomegalovirus status with high specificity and sensitivity.

This sequence joins TRBV7-2 and TRBJ2-3; D might be TRBD2 (6 bases). Sequenced sample: PBMCs. This TCR derives from a man in his forties in good health and CMV-seropositive. CDR3 coding DNA: TGTGCCAGCAGCTTATTTGGCGGGGGCACAGATACGCAGTATTTT. Translating gives CASSLFGGGTDTQYF.